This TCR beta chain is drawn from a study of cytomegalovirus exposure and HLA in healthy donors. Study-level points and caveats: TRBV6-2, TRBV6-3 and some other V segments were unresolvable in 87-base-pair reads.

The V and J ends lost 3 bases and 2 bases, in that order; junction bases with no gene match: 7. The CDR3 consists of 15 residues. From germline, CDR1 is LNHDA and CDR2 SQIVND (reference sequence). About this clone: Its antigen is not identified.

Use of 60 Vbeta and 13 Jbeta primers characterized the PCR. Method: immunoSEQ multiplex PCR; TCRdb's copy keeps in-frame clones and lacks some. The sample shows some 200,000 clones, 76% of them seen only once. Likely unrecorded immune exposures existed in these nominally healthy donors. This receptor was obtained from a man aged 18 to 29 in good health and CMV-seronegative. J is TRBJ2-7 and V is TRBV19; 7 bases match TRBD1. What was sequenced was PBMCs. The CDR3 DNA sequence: TGTGCCAGTAGTATTCCTGGCAGGGGGACCTACGAGCAGTACTTC. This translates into CASSIPGRGTYEQYF.